The T cell receptor (beta chain) under discussion was sequenced for a study of OX40 agonist ivuxolimab in advanced cancers. With 3 bases clipped from V and 2 bases from J, the junction kept 3 bases outside the gene matches. CDR1 and CDR2 from the germline V gene are SGDLS and YYNGEE. The CDR3 runs to 15 residues. Clones were read by immunoSEQ multiplex PCR, and TCRdb kept only the in-frame ones, dropping some. The sample yields 77,000 or so clones, just under 95% seen once. The material sequenced was CD4+ or CD8+ T cells sorted from blood, taken in a trial of the OX40 agonist ivuxolimab. This receptor was obtained from an adult with an advanced solid tumor such as melanoma, head and neck, liver or kidney cancer. The chain is built from TRBV9 and TRBJ1-5, with TRBD1 matching 9 bases. In DNA form, the CDR3 reads TGTGCCAGCAGCGAGGGGGACAGGGGCAATCAGCCCCAGCATTTT. Its translation: CASSEGDRGNQPQHF.